The 23 T cell receptor beta chains reported below all come from one sample, sequenced in a study of T cell repertoires in cytomegalovirus infection. TCRdb processed the reads anew with MiXCR; each CDR3 protein has one entry. Here the sample spans more than 400,000 distinct CDR3 sequences, about 30% being singletons. The sequencing sample was made of PBMCs. These receptors originate from a human donor in good health (CMV status not recorded). Some clones in this sample may be carry-over from other donors' samples.

There are a few counts of this clonotype. This CDR3 is CASSRVFGRGNTDTQYF. As DNA, the CDR3 is TGTGCCAGCAGCCGTGTGTTCGGGCGGGGGAACACAGATACGCAGTATTTT. The rearrangement joins TRBV7-2 to TRBJ2-3; 7 bases align to TRBD2. The CDR3 spans 17 residues. Germline V CDR1 and CDR2: SGHTA, FQGNSA. Trimming at V came to 5 bases and at J to 2 bases, leaving 13 bases not matched to a gene.

The chain has TRBV14 and TRBJ1-3, with 10 bases aligning to TRBD1. Germline-derived CDR1 and CDR2 are SGHDN and FVKESK. The CDR3 spans 16 residues. V shed 1 base and J 1 base; nucleotides not matched to a gene: 1. The CDR3 coding sequence is TGTGCCAGCAGCCAAGGGACAGGGGGATCTGGAAACACCATATATTTT. Protein sequence: CASSQGTGGSGNTIYF.

This clonotype has just a few counts. The chain uses TRBV11-2 and TRBJ2-5; the D gene is possibly TRBD2 (7 bases). The germline V and J ends were trimmed by 4 bases and 5 bases, with 14 bases remaining between them. Per the germline V gene, CDR1 is SGHAT and CDR2 is FQNNGV. The CDR3 sequence is 14 residues long. The CDR3 DNA reads TGTGCCAGCAGCTCTCTCAGGGGAGGGGAGACCCAGTACTTC. It is translated as CASSSLRGGETQYF.

The chain joins TRBV6-6 to TRBJ2-1, with D maybe TRBD1 (5 bases). This CDR3 has 16 residues. CDR1 is MNHNY and CDR2 is SVGAGI in the germline V gene (reference sequence). The V end lost 4 bases, the J end lost 0 bases, and 13 bases lay between the germline ends. The CDR3, as DNA: TGTGCCAGCAGTTTAGACAGACCCAGCTCCTACAATGAGCAGTTCTTC. It translates to CASSLDRPSSYNEQFF.

This chain joins TRBV6-5 and TRBJ2-1, with 10 bases aligning to TRBD1. The CDR3 is 15 amino acids. Germline V gives CDR1 MNHEY, CDR2 SVGAGI. Losses at the gene ends were 4 bases for V and 9 bases for J; bases not matched to a gene: 9. The CDR3 loop reads CASSWDRGTRSEQFF. In DNA, the CDR3 is TGTGCCAGCAGTTGGGACAGGGGTACCCGTAGTGAGCAGTTCTTC.

V gene TRBV15 combines with J gene TRBJ2-7; TRBD2 aligns across 10 bases. Germline V lookup: CDR1 LNHNV, CDR2 YYDKDF (reference sequence). The CDR3 consists of 12 residues. Trimming took 3 bases from V and 7 from J; bases not matched to a gene: 0. The CDR3 reads CATSRTSGEQYV. The CDR3 region has the DNA TGTGCCACCAGCAGGACTAGCGGGGAGCAGTACGTC.

This clonotype was picked up a small number of times. The chain combines TRBV2 with TRBJ2-1; no clear D gene. Germline CDR1 is SNHLY and CDR2 is FYNNEI. This CDR3 has 13 residues. V was clipped by 6 bases and J by 6 bases, with 12 bases between them. CDR3 amino acids: CASSLDSGNEQFF. DNA of the CDR3: TGTGCCAGCAGCCTGGATAGTGGCAATGAGCAGTTCTTC.

This clonotype was observed once. This chain connects TRBV19 to TRBJ1-5; D possibly corresponds to TRBD1 (6 bases). The germline gives CDR1 LNHDA, CDR2 SQIVND (reference sequence). Trimming cost V 7 bases and J 6 bases, with 19 bases left between them. The CDR3 covers 15 residues. The CDR3 is CASTMDSRRAQPQHF. CDR3 DNA: TGTGCCAGTACCATGGACAGCCGTCGGGCTCAGCCCCAGCATTTT. Full variable domain (outside the CDR3, taken from reference TRBV19 and TRBJ1-5): DGGITQSPKYLFRKEGQNVTLSCEQNLNHDAMYWYRQDPGQGLRLIYYSQIVNDFQKGDIAEGYSVSREKKESFPLTVTSAQKNPTAFYLCASTMDSRRAQPQHFGDGTRLSIL.

This clonotype occurred many times. V usage is TRBV7-9 and J usage is TRBJ2-5; D might be TRBD2 (6 bases). This CDR3 comprises 14 residues. Germline assignment: CDR1 SEHNR and CDR2 FQNEAQ (reference sequence). Trimming removed 5 bases at V and 3 bases at J, with 13 bases between. CDR3 DNA: TGTGCCAGCAGCCCCCTTGGGGGGAAAGAGACCCAGTACTTC. This translates into CASSPLGGKETQYF. Full variable domain (rest looked up from reference TRBV7-9 and TRBJ2-5): DTGVSQNPRHKITKRGQNVTFRCDPISEHNRLYWYRQTLGQGPEFLTYFQNEAQLEKSRLLSDRFSAERPKGSFSTLEIQRTEQGDSAMYLCASSPLGGKETQYFGPGTRLLVL.

This clonotype has just a few counts. Written as DNA, the CDR3 is TGCAGTCCGAAAAGCGGGACCACAGATACGCAGTATTTT. Translated, it gives CSPKSGTTDTQYF. This chain uses TRBV20-1 with TRBJ2-3; TRBD2 agrees at 7 bases. The CDR3 covers 13 residues. V trimming: 8 bases; J trimming: 2 bases; junction bases outside the gene matches: 7. Germline values: CDR1 DFQATT, CDR2 SNEGSKA (reference sequence).

The chain couples TRBV28 to TRBJ2-7; 9 positions match TRBD1. The germline CDR1 and CDR2 sequences are MDHEN and SYDVKM. The V segment lost 4 bases and the J segment 1 base; nucleotides outside the gene matches: 8. The CDR3 extends over 16 amino acids. The CDR3 loop is CASSSPDRGLSYEQYF. CDR3 bases: TGTGCCAGCAGTTCCCCAGACAGGGGGTTATCCTACGAGCAGTACTTC.

The chain carries TRBV29-1 and TRBJ2-1; 9 bases are shared with TRBD2. Losses at the gene ends were 6 bases for V and 7 bases for J; bases not matched to a gene: 10. Germline lookup yields CDR1 SQVTM and CDR2 ANQGSEA. CDR3 length: 14 amino acids. The CDR3 sequence: CSVLGASGANEQFF. As DNA, the CDR3 is TGCAGCGTCCTGGGGGCTAGCGGGGCGAATGAGCAGTTCTTC.

This clonotype was observed a handful of times. This sequence joins TRBV7-2 and TRBJ2-2; D call uncertain. Trimming stripped 6 bases from V and 7 bases from J, with 12 bases between. The germline V gene has CDR1 SGHTA and CDR2 FQGNSA. The CDR3 spans 13 residues. The CDR3 spells CASSLNPVGELFF. CDR3 nucleotide sequence: TGTGCCAGCAGTCTAAACCCCGTCGGGGAGCTGTTTTTT.

This clonotype was found a few times. Compared with germline, one end of the junction differs, possibly owing to a read error. The V and J genes are TRBV7-2 and TRBJ2-1; D possibly corresponds to TRBD2 (5 bases). The CDR3 contains 15 residues. From germline, CDR1 is SGHTA and CDR2 FQGNSA. For the CDR3, the DNA is TGTGCCAGCAGGTTAGAGCGGAGCTCCTACAATGAGCAGTTCTTC. Its protein product is CASRLERSSYNEQFF.

The chain uses TRBV4-1 and TRBJ1-2; D gene unclear. The germline V and J ends were trimmed by 0 bases and 1 base, with 12 bases remaining between them. The V gene's germline CDR1 is MGHRA and CDR2 YSYEKL. The CDR3 totals 16 residues. Here the CDR3 DNA reads TGCGCCAGCAGCCAAGAATACAGTAACCTTAACTATGGCTACACCTTC. Translated, it gives CASSQEYSNLNYGYTF.

This clonotype was observed a few times. The gene calls are TRBV7-2 and TRBJ1-5; the match to TRBD1 covers 7 bases. J gave up 6 bases and V 2 bases, and 7 bases lay outside the gene matches. In germline, CDR1 is SGHTA, CDR2 FQGNSA. This CDR3 comprises 15 residues. Here the CDR3 DNA reads TGTGCCAGCAGCTTATATACAGGGGCGGGTCAGCCCCAGCATTTT. This gives the protein CASSLYTGAGQPQHF. The complete variable domain, with remaining parts taken from reference TRBV7-2 and TRBJ1-5, reads GAGVSQSPSNKVTEKGKDVELRCDPISGHTALYWYRQSLGQGLEFLIYFQGNSAPDKSGLPSDRFSAERTGGSVSTLTIQRTQQEDSAVYLCASSLYTGAGQPQHFGDGTRLSIL.

The sample holds many counts of this clonotype. V usage is TRBV7-8 and J usage is TRBJ2-7, with TRBD2 identical over 7 bases. CDR3 length equals 15 residues. The junction had 6 bases not matched to a gene; V was cut back by 2 bases and J by 2 bases. Germline-derived CDR1 and CDR2 are SGHVS and FQNEAQ. This CDR3 is CASSLRRERAYEQYF. DNA for the CDR3: TGTGCCAGCAGCTTACGGCGGGAGCGGGCCTACGAGCAGTACTTC.

In its sample, this clonotype was seen a few times. This rearrangement joins TRBV5-6 to TRBJ2-1; D might be TRBD2 (5 bases). Trimming removed 1 base from V and 4 bases from J, with 12 bases in between. Germline assignment: CDR1 SGHDT and CDR2 YYEEEE. This CDR3 has 15 residues. The CDR3 is CASSLKTKRYNEQFF. CDR3 nucleotides: TGTGCCAGCAGCTTGAAAACTAAGCGGTACAATGAGCAGTTCTTC.

V is TRBV4-2 and J is TRBJ2-5, with 10 bases lining up with TRBD1. V shed 2 bases and J 3 bases; nucleotides not matched to a gene: 12. Germline V gene data show CDR1 as LGHNA and CDR2 as YNFKEQ. This CDR3 is built from 18 residues. CDR3 region: CASSQSPLGTGEEETQYF. The CDR3 DNA follows: TGTGCCAGCAGCCAATCCCCCTTGGGGACAGGGGAGGAAGAGACCCAGTACTTC.

This clonotype was seen ten or more times. The chain couples TRBV7-2 to TRBJ2-2, with 7 bases aligning to TRBD2. V shed 2 bases and J 5 bases; nucleotides not matched to a gene: 2. CDR3 length: 14 residues. Germline lookup yields CDR1 SGHTA and CDR2 FQGNSA. This chain's CDR3 is CASSLTAGTGELFF. For the CDR3, the DNA is TGTGCCAGCAGCTTAACAGCGGGAACCGGGGAGCTGTTTTTT.

The chain recombines TRBV12-3 or TRBV12-4 with TRBJ2-2; TRBD2 is a possible D gene (6 bases). V was cut by 7 bases and J by 8 bases, with 20 bases left in between. This CDR3 is 15 amino acids long. Written as DNA, the CDR3 is TGTGCCAGCACGACCGGGACTCTCCCCGCGGGGGAGCTGTTTTTT. This encodes CASTTGTLPAGELFF.

The genes are TRBV24-1 and TRBJ2-5, with TRBD1 identical over 8 bases. Trimming cost V 6 bases and J 1 base; bases outside gene matches: 3. The CDR3 consists of 14 residues. In germline, CDR1 is KGHDR, CDR2 SFDVKD. The CDR3 bases are TGTGCCACCAGTTTAGGACAGGGCCAAGAGACCCAGTACTTC. Amino acid sequence: CATSLGQGQETQYF.

To note about this clonotype: The junction departs from the called germline gene at one end, perhaps through a read error. The CDR3 here is CASSPAGGSTDTQYF. CDR3 nucleotide sequence: TGTGCTAGCAGCCCTGCGGGGGGGAGCACAGATACGCAGTATTTT. The chain links TRBV7-7 to TRBJ2-3, with TRBD2 identical over 9 bases. This CDR3 contains 15 residues. CDR1 and CDR2 (germline): SSHAT, FNYEAQ (reference sequence).